This TCR beta chain was retrieved from a study of T cells in Graves' hyperthyroidism and ophthalmopathy. Template material for amplifying TCR beta CDR3 regions consisted of RNA transcripts. Initially, a first-round RT-PCR of the TCR CDR3 employed the HTBI primer set. TCRdb reanalysed the multiplex PCR reads using MiXCR and keeps one entry per CDR3 protein. The sample carries 700,000 to 850,000 distinct CDR3 sequences, 35% recorded once. This clonotype was seen repeatedly, ten times or more. Germline V gene data show CDR1 as MRHNA and CDR2 as SNTAGT. Trimming cost V 3 bases and J 8 bases, with 13 bases left between them. This CDR3 contains 13 residues.

Material: blood. The receptor comes from a woman aged 40 to 50 with Graves' hyperthyroidism. The J gene is TRBJ1-1, the V gene TRBV6-4; no clear D gene. The CDR3 sequence is CASSEYYGSEAFF. CDR3 DNA sequence: TGTGCCAGCAGTGAGTATTACGGTTCCGAAGCTTTCTTT.